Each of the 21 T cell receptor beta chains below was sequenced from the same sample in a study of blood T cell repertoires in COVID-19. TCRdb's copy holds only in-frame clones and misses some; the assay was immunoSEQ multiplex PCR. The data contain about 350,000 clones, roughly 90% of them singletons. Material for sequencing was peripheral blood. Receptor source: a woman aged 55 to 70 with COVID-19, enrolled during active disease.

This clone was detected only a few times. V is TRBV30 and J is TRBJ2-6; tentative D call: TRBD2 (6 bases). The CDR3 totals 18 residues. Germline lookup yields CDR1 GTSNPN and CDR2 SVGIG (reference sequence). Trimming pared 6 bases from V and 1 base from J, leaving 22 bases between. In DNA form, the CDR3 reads TGTGCCTGCACCGGGGGACTCCTGTCTGCTTCTGGGGCCAACGTCCTGACTTTC. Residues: CACTGGLLSASGANVLTF.

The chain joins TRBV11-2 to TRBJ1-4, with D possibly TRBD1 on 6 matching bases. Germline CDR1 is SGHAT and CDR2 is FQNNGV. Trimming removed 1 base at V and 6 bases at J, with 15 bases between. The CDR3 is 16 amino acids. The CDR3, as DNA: TGTGCCAGCAGCTTAGTAGTACAGGGAAGAGATGAAAAACTGTTTTTT. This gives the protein CASSLVVQGRDEKLFF.

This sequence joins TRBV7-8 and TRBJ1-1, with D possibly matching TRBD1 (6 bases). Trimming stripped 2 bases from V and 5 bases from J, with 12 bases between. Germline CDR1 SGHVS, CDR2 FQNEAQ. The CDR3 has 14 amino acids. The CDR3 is CASSLWLGATEAFF. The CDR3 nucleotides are TGTGCCAGCAGCTTATGGCTGGGGGCTACTGAAGCTTTCTTT.

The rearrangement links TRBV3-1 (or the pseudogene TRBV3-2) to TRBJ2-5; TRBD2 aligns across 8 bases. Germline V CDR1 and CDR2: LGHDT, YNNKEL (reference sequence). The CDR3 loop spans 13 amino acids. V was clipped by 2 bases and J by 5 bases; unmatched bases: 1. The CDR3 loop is CASSQPSGETQYF. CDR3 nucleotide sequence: TGTGCCAGCAGCCAACCTAGCGGGGAGACCCAGTACTTC.

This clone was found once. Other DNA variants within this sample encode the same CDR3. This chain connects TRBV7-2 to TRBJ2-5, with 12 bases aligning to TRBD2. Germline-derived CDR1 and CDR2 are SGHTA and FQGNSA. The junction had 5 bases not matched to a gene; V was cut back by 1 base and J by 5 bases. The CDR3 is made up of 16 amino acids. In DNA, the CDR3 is TGTGCCAGCAGCTTAGGTCCTAGCGGGGGGGAGGAGACCCAGTACTTC. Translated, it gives CASSLGPSGGEETQYF. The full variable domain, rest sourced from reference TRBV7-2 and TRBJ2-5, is GAGVSQSPSNKVTEKGKDVELRCDPISGHTALYWYRQSLGQGLEFLIYFQGNSAPDKSGLPSDRFSAERTGGSVSTLTIQRTQQEDSAVYLCASSLGPSGGEETQYFGPGTRLLVL.

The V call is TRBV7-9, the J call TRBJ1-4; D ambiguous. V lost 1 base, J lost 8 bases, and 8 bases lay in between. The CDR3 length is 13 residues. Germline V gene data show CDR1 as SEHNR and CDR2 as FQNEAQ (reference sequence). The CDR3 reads CASSLDIREKLFF. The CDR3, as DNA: TGTGCCAGCAGCTTAGATATACGGGAAAAACTGTTTTTT.

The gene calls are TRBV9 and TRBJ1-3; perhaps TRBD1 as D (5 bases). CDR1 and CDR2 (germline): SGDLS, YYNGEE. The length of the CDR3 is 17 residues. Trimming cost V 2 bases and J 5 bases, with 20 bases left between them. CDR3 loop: CASSVGRLQEGRNTIYF. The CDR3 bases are TGTGCCAGCAGCGTGGGGAGGCTACAGGAAGGTAGAAACACCATATATTTT.

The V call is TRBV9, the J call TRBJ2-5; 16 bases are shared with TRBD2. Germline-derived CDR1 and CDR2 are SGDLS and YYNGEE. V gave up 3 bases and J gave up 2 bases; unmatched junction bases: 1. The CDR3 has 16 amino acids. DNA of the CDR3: TGTGCCAGCAGCGCGGGACTAGCGGGGGGGCAAGAGACCCAGTACTTC. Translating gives CASSAGLAGGQETQYF.

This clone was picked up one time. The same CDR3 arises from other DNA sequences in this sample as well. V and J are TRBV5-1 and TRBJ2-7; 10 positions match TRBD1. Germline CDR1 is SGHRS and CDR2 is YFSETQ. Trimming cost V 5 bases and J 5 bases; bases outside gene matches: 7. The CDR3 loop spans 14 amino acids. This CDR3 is CASSVGTGVDEQYF. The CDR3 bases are TGCGCCAGCAGTGTCGGGACAGGGGTCGACGAGCAGTACTTC.

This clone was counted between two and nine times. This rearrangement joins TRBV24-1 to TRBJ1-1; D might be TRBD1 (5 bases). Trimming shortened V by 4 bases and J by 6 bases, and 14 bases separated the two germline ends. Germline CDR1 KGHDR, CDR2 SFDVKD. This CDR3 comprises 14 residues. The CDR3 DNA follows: TGTGCCACCAGTGAAGACAGCAGGGCCCCTGAAGCTTTCTTT. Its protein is CATSEDSRAPEAFF.

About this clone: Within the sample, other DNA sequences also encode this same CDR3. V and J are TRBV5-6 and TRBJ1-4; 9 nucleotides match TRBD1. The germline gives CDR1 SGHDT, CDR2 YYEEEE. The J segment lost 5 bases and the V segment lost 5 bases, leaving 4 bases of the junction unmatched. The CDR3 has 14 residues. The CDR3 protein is CASSRDRGNEKLFF. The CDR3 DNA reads TGTGCCAGCAGTCGAGACAGGGGGAATGAAAAACTGTTTTTT.

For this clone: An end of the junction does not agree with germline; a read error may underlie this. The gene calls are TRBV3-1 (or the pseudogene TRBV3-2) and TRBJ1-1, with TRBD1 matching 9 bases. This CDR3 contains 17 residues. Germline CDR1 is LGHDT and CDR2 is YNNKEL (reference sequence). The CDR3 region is CASSQSRTGVMKTEAFF. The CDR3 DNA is TGTGCCAGCAGCCAATCTCGGACAGGGGTGATGAAAACTGAAGCTTTCTTT.

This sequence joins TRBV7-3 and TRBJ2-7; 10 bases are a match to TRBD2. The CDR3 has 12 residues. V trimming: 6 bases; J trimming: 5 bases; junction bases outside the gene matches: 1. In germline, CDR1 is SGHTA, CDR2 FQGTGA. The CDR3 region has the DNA TGTGCCAGCAGTCTAGCGGGGGACGAGCAGTACTTC. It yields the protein CASSLAGDEQYF.

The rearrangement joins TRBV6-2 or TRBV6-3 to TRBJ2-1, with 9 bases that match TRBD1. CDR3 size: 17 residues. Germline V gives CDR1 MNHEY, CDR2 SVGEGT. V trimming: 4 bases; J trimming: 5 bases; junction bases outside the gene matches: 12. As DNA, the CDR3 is TGTGCCAGCAGTTTCGATCTAACAGGGGGCATGGACAATGAGCAGTTCTTC. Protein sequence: CASSFDLTGGMDNEQFF.

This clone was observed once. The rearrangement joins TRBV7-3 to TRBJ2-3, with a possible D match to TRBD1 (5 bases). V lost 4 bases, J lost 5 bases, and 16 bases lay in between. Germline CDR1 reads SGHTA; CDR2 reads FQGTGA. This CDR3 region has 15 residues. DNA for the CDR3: TGTGCCAGCAGCTCCGGAGACAGACCACGAGATACGCAGTATTTT. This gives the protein CASSSGDRPRDTQYF.

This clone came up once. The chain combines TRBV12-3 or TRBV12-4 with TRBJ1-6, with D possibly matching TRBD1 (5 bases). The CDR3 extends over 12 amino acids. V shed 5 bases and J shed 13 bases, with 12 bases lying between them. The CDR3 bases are TGTGCCAGCAGTCCAGGGTTAGGCCCCCTCCACTTT. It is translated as CASSPGLGPLHF.

The CDR3 region is CASSEYIGTGGYTF. The CDR3 region has the DNA TGTGCCAGCAGTGAATATATCGGGACAGGGGGCTACACCTTC. V usage is TRBV25-1 and J usage is TRBJ1-2, with TRBD1 matching 9 bases. Germline V gene lookup returns CDR1 MGHDK and CDR2 SYGVNS. V lost 0 bases and J lost 8; bases outside the gene matches: 4. The CDR3 covers 14 residues.

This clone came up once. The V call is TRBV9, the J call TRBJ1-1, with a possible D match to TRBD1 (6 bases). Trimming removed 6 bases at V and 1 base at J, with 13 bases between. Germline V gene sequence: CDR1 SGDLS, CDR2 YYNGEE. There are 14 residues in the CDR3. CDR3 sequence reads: CASTRGGANTEAFF. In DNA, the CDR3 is TGTGCCAGCACCCGGGGGGGGGCGAACACTGAAGCTTTCTTT.

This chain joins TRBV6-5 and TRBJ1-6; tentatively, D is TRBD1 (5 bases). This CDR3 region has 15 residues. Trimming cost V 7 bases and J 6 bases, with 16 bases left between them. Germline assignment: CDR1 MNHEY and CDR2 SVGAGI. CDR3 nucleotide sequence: TGTGCCAGCACTCCGGGAGGGACTGGTAATTCACCCCTCCACTTT. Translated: CASTPGGTGNSPLHF.

Here the CDR3 DNA reads TGTGCCAGCAGCCTTTCGGGGGGAAATTCACCCCTCCACTTT. As protein: CASSLSGGNSPLHF. V usage is TRBV6-4 and J usage is TRBJ1-6, with D perhaps matching TRBD1 (5 bases). Germline lookup yields CDR1 MRHNA and CDR2 SNTAGT. The CDR3 loop spans 14 amino acids. Trimming removed 6 bases at V and 7 bases at J, with 13 bases between.

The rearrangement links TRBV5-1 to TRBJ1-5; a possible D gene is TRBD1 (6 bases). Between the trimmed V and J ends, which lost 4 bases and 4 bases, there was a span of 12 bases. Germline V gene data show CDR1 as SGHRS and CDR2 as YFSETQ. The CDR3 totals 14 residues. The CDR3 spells CASSPGTPNQPQHF. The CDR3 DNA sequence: TGCGCCAGCAGCCCCGGGACACCGAATCAGCCCCAGCATTTT.